One sample yielded the 15 T cell receptor beta chains listed below, sequenced in a study of vaccination and CD4 T cells after COVID-19. The sample's treatment: 10-day PBMC culture with coronavirus spike peptide pools or control peptides (ViraFEST assay). No antigen has been identified for these receptors. The Oncomine TCR Beta short-read assay generated sequence data from the DNA of cultured CD4+ T cells. TCRdb analysed the PCR reads with MiXCR anew, one entry per CDR3 protein. The sample includes more than 15,000 distinct CDR3 sequences, 30% to 40% of them seen just once. The sample comprised cultured CD4+ T cells from blood. Every receptor here comes from a human donor with COVID-19.

The chain links TRBV7-2 to TRBJ2-1, with 7 positions matching TRBD1. This CDR3 has 15 residues. Looked up from germline, CDR1 is SGHTA and CDR2 is FQGNSA. Trimming at V came to 4 bases and at J to 7 bases, leaving 10 bases not matched to a gene. CDR3: CASSSDAPRGNEQFF. The CDR3 DNA reads as TGTGCCAGCAGCTCCGACGCGCCCAGGGGGAATGAGCAGTTCTTC.

The V gene is TRBV12-3 or TRBV12-4, the J gene TRBJ1-5, with no clear D. CDR3 length equals 16 residues. V lost 1 base, J lost 4 bases, and 14 bases lay in between. CDR3 in DNA: TGTGCCAGCAGTTTAGGAGTGAGCAGCCTTAATCAGCCCCAGCATTTT. Amino acid sequence: CASSLGVSSLNQPQHF.

V is TRBV2 and J is TRBJ2-2, with D perhaps TRBD1 (5 bases). Germline V gene data show CDR1 as SNHLY and CDR2 as FYNNEI. The V end lost 4 bases, the J end lost 2 bases, and 11 bases lay between the germline ends. There are 15 residues in the CDR3. The CDR3 DNA reads as TGTGCCAGCAGTGGACAGTTATTAAACACCGGGGAGCTGTTTTTT. It translates to CASSGQLLNTGELFF.

The chain joins TRBV20-1 to TRBJ2-1; the D gene is possibly TRBD1 (6 bases). CDR3 length: 15 amino acids. Between the trimmed V and J ends, which lost 4 bases and 3 bases, there was a span of 16 bases. CDR1 is DFQATT and CDR2 is SNEGSKA in the germline V gene (reference sequence). The CDR3 nucleotides read TGCAGTGCTAACGTGGGGGACAACCACTACAATGAGCAGTTCTTC. This codes for CSANVGDNHYNEQFF.

The V and J genes are TRBV21-1 and TRBJ2-7; TRBD1 is the table's D call and was not checked against the DNA. TRBV21-1 constitutes a pseudogene. The CDR3 spans 18 residues. The CDR3 coding sequence is TGTGCCAGCAGCTCTCTCCCAGTTCGGGGCGGGGTCGCCTACGAGCAGTACTTC. Protein product: CASSSLPVRGGVAYEQYF.

The gene calls are TRBV19 and TRBJ1-1; the match to TRBD1 covers 10 bases. CDR1 is LNHDA, CDR2 SQIVND, per germline (reference sequence). V trimming: 5 bases; J trimming: 4 bases; junction bases outside the gene matches: 4. The CDR3 loop spans 14 amino acids. CDR3 bases: TGTGCCAGTAGTCCACGGACAGGGGGCACTGAAGCTTTCTTT. Translation gives CASSPRTGGTEAFF.

This clonotype occurred a few times. The chain links TRBV7-9 to TRBJ1-6, with D unresolved. CDR3 length equals 15 residues. The germline V gene encodes CDR1 SEHNR and CDR2 FQNEAQ (reference sequence). The V and J ends lost 4 bases and 2 bases respectively, with 9 bases between them. Here the CDR3 DNA reads TGTGCCAGCAGCTCACGCGGGGCCTATAATTCACCCCTCCACTTT. Its protein product is CASSSRGAYNSPLHF.

This clonotype showed up just a few times. The chain carries TRBV7-3 and TRBJ1-1; possible D gene TRBD1, 5 bases. CDR3 length: 14 amino acids. The germline CDR1 and CDR2 sequences are SGHTA and FQGTGA. Trimming pared 5 bases from V and 4 bases from J, leaving 14 bases between. The CDR3 nucleotides are TGTGCCAGCAGCCCACAGGATAGGGGCACTGAAGCTTTCTTT. It codes for CASSPQDRGTEAFF.

The V call is TRBV12-3 or TRBV12-4, the J call TRBJ1-5; D is undetermined. Trimming took 3 bases from V and 4 from J, leaving 7 bases between them. There are 13 residues in the CDR3. The CDR3 sequence: CASSFQANQPQHF. In nucleotides, the CDR3 is TGTGCCAGCAGTTTTCAGGCAAATCAGCCCCAGCATTTT.

The CDR3 nucleotides read TGTGCCAGTAGTCGTCTGGGGGGACAGGTCTCTGGAAACACCATATATTTT. Protein: CASSRLGGQVSGNTIYF. This chain connects TRBV19 to TRBJ1-3, with 8 bases aligning to TRBD1. The germline gives CDR1 LNHDA, CDR2 SQIVND (reference sequence). CDR3 length equals 17 residues. The ends lost 5 bases at V and 0 bases at J; junction bases unmatched: 9.

On this clonotype itself: The junction does not match germline at one end; this may be a read error. The rearrangement links TRBV7-7 to TRBJ2-5, with 8 bases matching TRBD2. Germline assignment: CDR1 SSHAT and CDR2 FNYEAQ (reference sequence). This CDR3 region has 14 residues. The CDR3 bases are TGTGCTAGCAGCTCGTCGGGACTAGGGGAGACCCAGTACTTC. It translates to CASSSSGLGETQYF.

In its sample, this clonotype was seen a few times. The chain is built from TRBV19 and TRBJ2-7; 12 positions match TRBD1. In germline, CDR1 is LNHDA, CDR2 SQIVND (reference sequence). There are 16 residues in the CDR3. The trim removed 3 bases at V and 4 bases at J, leaving 7 bases unmatched. CDR3 residues: CASSIGGQGAKYEQYF. CDR3 DNA sequence: TGTGCCAGTAGTATTGGGGGACAGGGGGCGAAGTACGAGCAGTACTTC.

The chain combines TRBV15 with TRBJ2-7; 9 nucleotides agree with TRBD1. The J segment lost 3 bases and the V segment lost 3 bases, leaving 3 bases of the junction unmatched. This CDR3 region has 14 residues. The germline CDR1 and CDR2 sequences are LNHNV and YYDKDF (reference sequence). The CDR3: CATSRDRGNYEQYF. The CDR3 region has the DNA TGTGCCACCAGCAGGGACAGGGGAAACTACGAGCAGTACTTC.

V gene TRBV14 combines with J gene TRBJ1-1; the D gene is possibly TRBD1 (5 bases). Germline loops: CDR1 SGHDN, CDR2 FVKESK. CDR3 length: 15 residues. V lost 2 bases and J 4 bases, leaving 14 bases between the germline ends. CDR3 nucleotides: TGTGCCAGCAGCCAACCCGGGACCTACGGCACTGAAGCTTTCTTT. Protein product: CASSQPGTYGTEAFF.

This clonotype occurred a few times. The chain recombines TRBV6-1 with TRBJ1-6; TRBD1 aligns across 7 bases. V was pared by 5 bases and J by 9 bases, with 10 bases of the junction left unmatched. The CDR3 length is 15 residues. CDR1 MNHNS and CDR2 SASEGT come from the germline V gene. DNA of the CDR3: TGTGCCAGCAGTACCCGCTCAGGGGGAGGTTCACCCCTCCACTTT. Its translation: CASSTRSGGGSPLHF.